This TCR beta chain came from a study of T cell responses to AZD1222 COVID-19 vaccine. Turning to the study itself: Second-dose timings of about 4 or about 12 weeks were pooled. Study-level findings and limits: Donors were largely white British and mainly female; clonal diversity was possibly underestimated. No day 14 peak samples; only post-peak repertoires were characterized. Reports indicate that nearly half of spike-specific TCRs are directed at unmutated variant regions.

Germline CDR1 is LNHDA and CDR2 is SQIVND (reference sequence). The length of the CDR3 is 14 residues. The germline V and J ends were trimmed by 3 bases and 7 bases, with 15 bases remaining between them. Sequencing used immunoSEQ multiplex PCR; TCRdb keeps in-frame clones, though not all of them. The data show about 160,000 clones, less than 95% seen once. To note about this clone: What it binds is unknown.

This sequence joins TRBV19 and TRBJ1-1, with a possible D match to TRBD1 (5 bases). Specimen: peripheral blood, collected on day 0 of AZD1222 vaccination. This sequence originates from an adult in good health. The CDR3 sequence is CASSISFGTGEAFF. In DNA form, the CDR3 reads TGTGCCAGTAGTATTAGTTTCGGGACGGGTGAAGCTTTCTTT.